This T cell receptor (beta chain) comes out of a study of cytomegalovirus exposure and HLA in healthy donors. The V gene lost 2 bases and the J gene lost 4 bases, with 12 bases spanning the gap. There are 14 residues in the CDR3. The germline gives CDR1 SGHRS, CDR2 YFSETQ. 60 Vbeta and 13 Jbeta primers were used in PCR. The assay was immunoSEQ multiplex PCR, and TCRdb's table has in-frame clones only and misses some. The data show about 120,000 clones, approximately 9.4% seen once. The gene calls are TRBV5-1 and TRBJ1-1, with D tentatively TRBD1 (6 bases). The sample taken for sequencing was PBMCs. The receptor was isolated from a man aged 25 to 45 in good health and CMV-seronegative. Here the CDR3 DNA reads TGCGCCAGCAGCTTTCAAGGGGGTGGCACTGAAGCTTTCTTT. Translated, it gives CASSFQGGGTEAFF.